The 19 T cell receptor beta chains listed next were all sequenced from one sample in a study of blood T cells in healthy people across ages. Sample-barcoded 5' priming and a J-beta primer mix drove a second PCR of about 7 to 11 cycles. TCRdb passed the 5' RACE reads through MiXCR, listing each CDR3 protein once. The sample lists 1.8 million or so distinct CDR3 sequences, about two fifths occurring once. Sequencing used blood. These receptors were collected from a human donor in good health.

This rearrangement joins TRBV29-1 to TRBJ2-1, with D possibly being TRBD2 (5 bases). Germline-derived CDR1 and CDR2 are SQVTM and ANQGSEA. V gave up 6 bases and J gave up 6 bases, with 12 bases separating them. CDR3 size: 12 residues. The chain's CDR3 is CSVREAVNEQFF. The DNA for the CDR3 is TGCAGCGTGAGGGAAGCGGTCAATGAGCAGTTCTTC.

This clonotype was detected a few times. The V gene is TRBV11-3, the J gene TRBJ2-7; 8 bases map to TRBD1. The CDR3 is 15 residues long. V shed 3 bases, J shed 2 bases, and the junction held 6 bases outside the gene matches. CDR1 and CDR2 (germline): SGHNT, YENEEA. CDR3 bases: TGTGCCAGCAGCTTGACAGGGGAAAACGCCTACGAGCAGTACTTC. Residues: CASSLTGENAYEQYF.

Turning to this clonotype: This may be a read error: a much more frequent sequence differs by one nucleotide. This rearrangement joins TRBV29-1 to TRBJ2-5; D not resolved. The CDR3 contains 12 residues. V gave up 7 bases and J gave up 5 bases, with 14 bases separating them. Germline V gives CDR1 SQVTM, CDR2 ANQGSEA. As DNA, the CDR3 is TGCAGCGGTGAGCGCGAGGAGGAGACCCAGTACTTC. Its protein is CSGEREEETQYF. Drawing the rest from reference TRBV29-1 and TRBJ2-5, the complete variable domain is SAVISQKPSRDICQRGTSLTIQCQVDSQVTMMFWYRQQPGQSLTLIATANQGSEATYESGFVIDKFPISRPNLTFSTLTVSNMSPEDSSIYLCSGEREEETQYFGPGTRLLVL.

CDR3 sequence: CASSERGSFFYEQYF. The CDR3 DNA follows: TGTGCCAGCAGCGAAAGAGGGTCCTTCTTCTACGAGCAGTACTTC. The rearrangement joins TRBV11-3 to TRBJ2-7, with a tentative D call TRBD2 (5 bases). Germline values: CDR1 SGHNT, CDR2 YENEEA. The CDR3 contains 15 residues. V lost 5 bases and J lost 3, with 17 bases in between.

V and J are TRBV19 and TRBJ1-4, with D perhaps matching TRBD1 (6 bases). Germline CDR1 and CDR2: LNHDA and SQIVND (reference sequence). Trimming took 6 bases from V and 5 from J, leaving 25 bases between them. CDR3 length equals 18 residues. This CDR3 is CASSPEVVLTGENEKLFF. In DNA form, the CDR3 reads TGTGCCAGTAGCCCTGAAGTCGTCCTGACAGGAGAAAATGAAAAACTGTTTTTT.

The chain couples TRBV6-1 to TRBJ2-4; tentatively, D is TRBD1 (5 bases). This CDR3 has 15 residues. V lost 0 bases to trimming and J lost 3 bases, with 9 bases between them. Germline CDR1 MNHNS, CDR2 SASEGT. CDR3 loop: CASSEAQGVKNIQYF. In nucleotides, the CDR3 is TGTGCCAGCAGTGAAGCGCAAGGGGTCAAAAACATTCAGTACTTC.

Only a few counts were recorded for this clonotype. The V and J genes are TRBV4-3 and TRBJ1-2; 8 bases align to TRBD1. The CDR3 totals 15 residues. From germline, CDR1 is LGHNA and CDR2 YSLEER. With V trimmed by 0 bases and J by 8 bases, 8 bases remained unmatched. CDR3 sequence (DNA): TGCGCCAGCAGCCAAGATAGTCAGGGGGCGCGAGGCTACACCTTC. Protein: CASSQDSQGARGYTF.

As for this clonotype: This may come from a read error, since a much larger clone is one base off. The CDR3 does not end in the conserved phenylalanine or tryptophan, so this is likely a read error. The chain joins TRBV29-1 to TRBJ1-1; D gene uncertain. CDR1 is SQVTM, CDR2 ANQGSEA, per germline. The length of the CDR3 is 13 residues. V shed 3 bases and J shed 0 bases, with 8 bases lying between them. The CDR3 reads CSVDRRLNTEAFV. CDR3 DNA: TGCAGCGTTGACAGGAGGTTGAACACTGAAGCTTTCGTT.

The chain couples TRBV15 to TRBJ1-5; a possible D gene is TRBD1 (5 bases). Trimming pared 0 bases from V and 7 bases from J, leaving 19 bases between. Per the germline V gene, CDR1 is LNHNV and CDR2 is YYDKDF (reference sequence). The CDR3 sequence is 17 residues long. The CDR3 loop reads CATSRDGQGSTQQPQHF. In nucleotides, the CDR3 is TGTGCCACCAGCAGAGACGGGCAGGGCTCCACCCAGCAGCCCCAGCATTTT.

The V and J genes are TRBV6-5 and TRBJ2-4; D is unclear. The J call may be incorrect, as the DNA end agrees better with TRBJ2-7. The CDR3 has 13 amino acids. Germline V gene lookup returns CDR1 MNHEY and CDR2 SVGAGI. The CDR3 region has the DNA TGTGCCAGCAGACGAGGCGAACCTGCCGAGCAGTACTTC. Translated, it gives CASRRGEPAEQYF.

The chain employs TRBV6-5 and TRBJ2-3; D gene unclear. Germline CDR1 is MNHEY and CDR2 is SVGAGI. The V end was cut by 5 bases, the J end by 7 bases, with 13 bases between. The CDR3 covers 13 residues. CDR3 sequence (DNA): TGTGCCAGCAGTAGAGGCAAGACGCATACGCAGTATTTT. This translates into CASSRGKTHTQYF.

This clonotype was seen more than once but under ten times. The chain recombines TRBV29-1 with TRBJ2-7; D gene uncertain. The CDR3 loop spans 11 amino acids. V was trimmed by 8 bases and J by 6 bases, leaving 14 bases between them. CDR1 is SQVTM, CDR2 ANQGSEA, per germline. CDR3 sequence reads: CSPMVDGEQYF. In DNA form, the CDR3 reads TGCAGCCCTATGGTAGACGGCGAGCAGTACTTC.

This clonotype was seen only a few times. V is TRBV5-6 and J is TRBJ2-1, with a tentative D call TRBD2 (5 bases). Trimming took off 3 bases at V and 8 bases at J, with 9 bases between the two ends. Germline CDR1 is SGHDT and CDR2 is YYEEEE. This CDR3 region has 12 residues. The CDR3 bases are TGTGCCAGCAGCTACCTAGCCTATGAGCAGTTCTTC. Its protein product is CASSYLAYEQFF.

This clonotype has just a few counts. The rearrangement links TRBV27 to TRBJ2-1; D might be TRBD2 (6 bases). Germline CDR1 is MNHEY and CDR2 is SMNVEV (reference sequence). Trimming stripped 4 bases from V and 8 bases from J, with 12 bases between. There are 13 residues in the CDR3. The CDR3 bases are TGTGCCAGCAGTTATATTCGCGGGGATGAGCAGTTCTTC. This gives the protein CASSYIRGDEQFF.

This clonotype has only a few counts. This sequence joins TRBV4-3 and TRBJ2-2; possibly TRBD1 for D (6 bases). The CDR3 totals 17 residues. Germline V gives CDR1 LGHNA, CDR2 YSLEER. Deletions cut 3 bases from V and 2 bases from J, with 16 bases between. CDR3 in amino acids: CASSQTGVGVNTGELFF. DNA for the CDR3: TGCGCCAGCAGCCAGACAGGAGTTGGAGTTAACACCGGGGAGCTGTTTTTT.

CDR3 in amino acids: CASSYIAWGYEQYF. Written as DNA, the CDR3 is TGTGCCAGCAGTTATATAGCGTGGGGCTACGAGCAGTACTTC. The chain carries TRBV6-6 and TRBJ2-7; maybe TRBD2 (5 bases). The CDR3 extends over 14 amino acids. CDR1 and CDR2 from the germline V gene are MNHNY and SVGAGI (reference sequence). The V end lost 3 bases, the J end lost 3 bases, and 12 bases lay between the germline ends.

The sample holds a few counts of this clonotype. Here the CDR3 reads CATSVRGWPAEQFF. DNA of the CDR3: TGTGCCACCAGTGTGAGGGGATGGCCGGCTGAGCAGTTCTTC. The V and J genes are TRBV24-1 and TRBJ2-1; D tentatively fits TRBD1 or TRBD2 (5 bases each). The V gene's germline CDR1 is KGHDR and CDR2 SFDVKD. CDR3 length equals 14 residues. Trimming took off 5 bases at V and 9 bases at J, with 16 bases between the two ends.

This clonotype was found a few times. The CDR3 end shows no conserved phenylalanine or tryptophan, and so a read error is likely. The gene calls are TRBV4-3 and TRBJ1-6, with TRBD1 matching 7 bases. Looked up from germline, CDR1 is LGHNA and CDR2 is YSLEER. Trimming at V came to 0 bases and at J to 9 bases, leaving 5 bases not matched to a gene. The CDR3 has 15 residues. Written as DNA, the CDR3 is TGCGCCAGCAGCCAAGATCGACAGGGAGGTTCACCCCTCCACCTT. Residues: CASSQDRQGGSPLHL.

This sequence joins TRBV7-2 and TRBJ2-7, with 10 bases that match TRBD2. Trimming removed 6 bases from V and 0 bases from J; junction bases left unmatched: 5. Germline CDR1 and CDR2: SGHTA and FQGNSA. The CDR3 consists of 15 residues. The CDR3 DNA sequence: TGTGCCAGCAGTCGTAGCGGGGGGAGCTCCTACGAGCAGTACTTC. Amino acid sequence: CASSRSGGSSYEQYF.